This T cell receptor (beta chain) is from a study of human T cells and chemical hapten exposure. V lost 0 bases to trimming and J lost 0 bases, with 8 bases between them. Germline loops: CDR1 SGHRS, CDR2 YFSETQ. CDR3 length equals 15 residues. This clonotype was counted many times. TCRdb re-called the 5' RACE reads through MiXCR, storing one row per CDR3 protein. The sample lists more than 140,000 distinct CDR3 sequences; about 4.3% were seen once. Before extraction, the whole blood was not fractionated, and total RNA was taken from it. This sequence joins TRBV5-1 and TRBJ2-3; D unresolved. This clonotype was obtained from a female donor in good health. CDR3 DNA sequence: TGCGCCAGCAGCTTGGTACCGGGTAGCACAGATACGCAGTATTTT. It yields the protein CASSLVPGSTDTQYF.